The rows below give T cell receptor beta chains drawn from one sample of a study of T cell responses to AZD1222 COVID-19 vaccine. TCRdb keeps only in-frame clones here, not all; method: immunoSEQ multiplex PCR. The repertoire consists of over 95,000 clones, with approximately 93% occurring once and the leading ten covering 4.5%. The sample consisted of peripheral blood, taken on day 0 of AZD1222 vaccination. These receptor sequences come from an adult in good health. Each CDR3 is given with its conserved first and last residue. The D gene is left open where the match is weak. Size values are once, few and many counts, or a class for expanded clones, and some rows have none.

j_call clone_size v_call d_call cdr3_aa cdr3_nt
TRBJ2-5 - TRBV5-8 - CASSLKPETQYF TGTGCCAGCAGCTTGAAACCCGAGACCCAGTACTTC
TRBJ1-3 - TRBV5-1 - CASSLTVEVGNTIYF TGCGCCAGCAGCTTGACGGTGGAAGTTGGAAACACCATATATTTT
TRBJ2-1 - TRBV28 - CASSLLGAVHNEQFF TGTGCCAGCAGTTTACTTGGCGCCGTCCACAATGAGCAGTTCTTC
TRBJ1-1 - TRBV2 - CASSLAFSQTEAFF TGTGCCAGCAGTCTTGCTTTTTCTCAGACTGAAGCTTTCTTT
TRBJ1-5 - TRBV30 - CAWSFNSNQPQHF TGTGCCTGGAGTTTCAACAGCAATCAGCCCCAGCATTTT
TRBJ1-4 - TRBV6-5 - CASGTTGIGEKLFF TGTGCCAGCGGAACTACAGGGATCGGGGAAAAACTGTTTTTT
TRBJ2-7 - TRBV6-5 - CASSSRRQGWHEQYF TGTGCCAGCAGTTCCCGGCGGCAGGGCTGGCACGAGCAGTACTTC
TRBJ1-5 - TRBV9 TRBD1 CASSVGDRGPIVHF TGTGCCAGCAGCGTAGGGGACAGGGGCCCCATAGTACATTTT
TRBJ2-7 - TRBV9 - CASSSDSLSYEQYF TGTGCCAGCAGCTCGGACAGCCTATCCTACGAGCAGTACTTC
TRBJ1-2 - TRBV30 TRBD1 CAWSGGQAGYTF TGTGCCTGGAGTGGTGGACAGGCGGGCTACACCTTC
TRBJ1-4 - TRBV4-2 - CASSRRSGQTNEKLFF TGTGCCAGCAGCCGACGCTCCGGACAGACAAATGAAAAACTGTTTTTT
TRBJ1-2 - TRBV4-3 TRBD1 CASSLGQNYGYTF TGCGCCAGCAGCCTGGGACAGAACTATGGCTACACCTTC
TRBJ2-5 - TRBV5-4 TRBD2 CASSLAGLAGSETQYF TGTGCCAGCAGCTTGGCCGGTCTAGCGGGGTCAGAGACCCAGTACTTC
TRBJ1-2 once TRBV29-1 - CSVELSPGYGYTF TGCAGCGTTGAACTGTCGCCGGGCTATGGCTACACCTTC
TRBJ1-1 - TRBV25-1 - CASSPHGGLGTEAFF TGTGCCAGCAGTCCCCACGGGGGGCTGGGCACTGAAGCTTTCTTT
TRBJ1-1 - TRBV6-5 TRBD1 CASSLQGDEAFF TGTGCCAGCAGTCTACAGGGGGATGAAGCTTTCTTT
TRBJ2-3 - TRBV5-4 TRBD2 CASSLGSGGASTDTQYF TGTGCCAGCAGCTTGGGTAGCGGGGGAGCTAGCACAGATACGCAGTATTTT
TRBJ1-5 - TRBV11-2 TRBD1 CASSFGDRGSNQPQHF TGTGCCAGCAGCTTCGGGGACAGGGGTAGCAATCAGCCCCAGCATTTT
TRBJ2-7 - TRBV19 TRBD1 CASSVPGLGQGTYEQYF TGTGCCAGTAGTGTCCCAGGCCTGGGACAGGGCACCTACGAGCAGTACTTC
TRBJ2-7 - TRBV15 - CATSTGRYEQYF TGTGCCACCAGCACGGGACGCTACGAGCAGTACTTC
TRBJ1-4 - TRBV4-2 - CASSHGGTLVTNEKLFF TGTGCCAGCAGCCATGGGGGGACACTAGTTACTAATGAAAAACTGTTTTTT
TRBJ2-7 once TRBV7-9 TRBD2 CASSHLGGSGTYEQYF TGTGCCAGCAGCCACCTAGGGGGTAGCGGGACCTACGAGCAGTACTTC
TRBJ1-2 - TRBV29-1 - CSATGGGYGYTF TGCAGCGCCACTGGGGGTGGTTATGGCTACACCTTC
TRBJ2-5 - TRBV29-1 - CSVEGGSTQYF TGCAGCGTTGAAGGAGGGTCGACCCAGTACTTC
TRBJ1-2 - TRBV19 - CASRQASNYGYTF TGTGCCTCTAGACAGGCCTCTAACTATGGCTACACCTTC
TRBJ1-1 - TRBV5-4 - CASSLDSNTEAFF TGTGCCAGCAGCCTGGACAGTAACACTGAAGCTTTCTTT
TRBJ1-2 - TRBV6-4 - CASSAKVGTNYGYTF TGTGCCAGCAGCGCTAAGGTGGGGACTAACTATGGCTACACCTTC
TRBJ2-5 - TRBV6-4 TRBD2 CASPEPPPSGGVQETQYF TGTGCCAGCCCCGAACCCCCTCCTAGCGGGGGGGTCCAAGAGACCCAGTACTTC
TRBJ1-5 - TRBV7-9 - CASSLGGVGQPQHF TGTGCCAGCAGCTTAGGAGGGGTAGGGCAGCCCCAGCATTTT
TRBJ2-4 - TRBV12-3/TRBV12-4 TRBD1 CASRGTGKNIQYF TGTGCCAGCAGAGGGACAGGGAAGAACATTCAGTACTTC
TRBJ1-6 - TRBV27 - CASGQGSDNSPLHF TGTGCCAGCGGTCAGGGGTCCGATAATTCACCCCTCCACTTT
TRBJ2-7 once TRBV10-3 - CAISDPGRLTQREQYF TGTGCCATCAGTGACCCGGGACGCCTCACTCAGCGCGAGCAGTACTTC
TRBJ1-3 - TRBV3-1/TRBV3-2 - CASSHWGTGNTIYF TGTGCCAGCAGCCACTGGGGGACTGGAAACACCATATATTTT
TRBJ2-7 once TRBV6-2/TRBV6-3 TRBD1 CASSRTGTYEQYF TGTGCCAGCAGCCGGACAGGGACCTACGAGCAGTACTTC
TRBJ1-2 - TRBV24-1 - CATSDWEGRDYGYTF TGTGCCACCAGTGATTGGGAGGGAAGAGACTATGGCTACACCTTC
TRBJ1-2 - TRBV18 TRBD1 CASSPRDRVSRSYGYTF TGTGCCAGCTCACCTCGGGACAGGGTATCTAGGAGCTATGGCTACACCTTC
TRBJ1-3 - TRBV18 - CASSPAAMDGNTIYF TGTGCCAGCTCACCAGCGGCAATGGATGGAAACACCATATATTTT
TRBJ1-1 - TRBV18 - CASSPGTEAFF TGTGCCAGCTCACCCGGGACTGAAGCTTTCTTT
TRBJ2-7 - TRBV19 - CASSPSSYEQYF TGTGCCAGTAGCCCAAGCTCCTACGAGCAGTACTTC
TRBJ1-2 - TRBV30 TRBD1 CAANRGPFGYTF TGTGCAGCCAACAGGGGGCCCTTTGGCTACACCTTC
TRBJ2-3 - TRBV4-2 TRBD2 CASSQDLAGGTDTQYF TGTGCCAGCAGCCAAGACCTAGCGGGGGGCACAGATACGCAGTATTTT
TRBJ2-5 - TRBV18 - CASSPQHRETQYF TGTGCCAGCTCACCACAACACCGAGAGACCCAGTACTTC
TRBJ1-1 - TRBV28 TRBD1 CASSPRTGGIEAFF TGTGCCAGCAGTCCTCGGACAGGGGGCATTGAAGCTTTCTTT